The count of the clone carrying this T cell receptor (beta chain) is one. The data were obtained in a study of blood T cell repertoires in COVID-19. The method was immunoSEQ multiplex PCR; TCRdb's version includes in-frame clones alone and lacks a portion of them. There are roughly 260,000 clones in the sample; roughly nine tenths occur only once, and about 1.2% lies in the top ten. Germline V gene data show CDR1 as MGHRA and CDR2 as YSYEKL. This CDR3 has 14 residues. V shed 6 bases, J shed 7 bases, and the junction held 9 bases outside the gene matches. This study enrolled people aged about 18 to 90 from under 25 US geographic areas. Participant reports of clinical history set cohort assignment.

This chain links TRBV4-1 with TRBJ1-5, with 7 bases matching TRBD1. Sequencing was carried out using PBMCs or T cells enriched from blood (not recorded which). The TCR originated in a human donor in a cohort exposed to, infected with or recovered from COVID-19 (not recorded which). The donor label of this sample is uncertain. Written as DNA, the CDR3 is TGCGCCAGCAGGCCGACAGGGTTCGGGCAGCCCCAGCATTTT. It translates to CASRPTGFGQPQHF.